This T cell receptor beta chain emerged from a study of cytomegalovirus exposure and HLA in healthy donors. General study points: What a later analysis showed was that several of the most significant clusters appeared linked to common viral pathogens. Relative to equally common others, HLA-associated TCR beta chains showed greater clonal expansion in a later analysis.

V lost 5 bases and J lost 3, with 17 bases in between. The CDR3 is made up of 15 amino acids. CDR1 and CDR2 (germline): SGHVS, FNYEAQ. The PCR used 60 Vbeta and 13 Jbeta primers. Method: immunoSEQ multiplex PCR; TCRdb's copy keeps in-frame clones and lacks some. This sample carries 100,000 to 150,000 clones, 80% of them seen once, and the ten largest clones take 7% to 9.5%. To note about this clone: The target antigen is unknown.

The source material was PBMCs. The chain uses TRBV7-6 and TRBJ2-7, with D possibly matching TRBD1 (5 bases). The TCR comes from a man aged 25-45 years in good health and CMV-seropositive. Here the CDR3 DNA reads TGTGCCAGCAGCCCTACGACAGATGCCTACTACGAGCAGTACTTC. It encodes CASSPTTDAYYEQYF.